This T cell receptor beta chain was captured in a study of molecular identifiers for immune sequencing clone quantification. Background on the study: Four portions were sequenced after RNA from about 20,000 or 100,000 naive CD8 cells was split five ways in replicates.

Preparation of the bulk TCR libraries relied on previously described methods and listed TCR primers. MiXCR, run by TCRdb on the PCR reads, gives a single entry per CDR3 protein. Here the sample spans approximately 100,000 distinct CDR3 sequences, around 33% being singletons. Naive CD8 library inputs spanned about 18,000 to 1,100,000 sorted cells and 10%, 30% or 50% RNA. Concerning this clonotype itself: Its specificity is unknown.

The study, taken as a whole, reports: A single cell's spiked Jurkat TCR RNA was reportedly detectable among 950,000 to 1,000,000 naive cells.

CDR3 length: 15 residues. The V gene lost 7 bases and the J gene lost 4 bases, with 16 bases spanning the gap. Germline V gene lookup returns CDR1 SEHNR and CDR2 FQNEAQ (reference sequence). This TCR was recovered from a human donor in good health. Some libraries in this study had Jurkat cell RNA spiked in. The sample consisted of naive CD8+ T cells from blood, with Jurkat cell RNA spiked in. Subset here: FACS-sorted CD8+CD4-CCR7+CD45RA+ naive T cells. This chain links TRBV7-9 with TRBJ1-4, with D unresolved. Here the CDR3 DNA reads TGTGCCAGCACCAACCGGAGGGCGAATAATGAAAAACTGTTTTTT. As protein: CASTNRRANNEKLFF. The full variable domain, completed using reference TRBV7-9 and TRBJ1-4, is DTGVSQNPRHKITKRGQNVTFRCDPISEHNRLYWYRQTLGQGPEFLTYFQNEAQLEKSRLLSDRFSAERPKGSFSTLEIQRTEQGDSAMYLCASTNRRANNEKLFFGSGTQLSVL.